This record concerns one T cell receptor (beta chain) sequence. The source of the sample is a study of blood T cell repertoires in COVID-19. Study as a whole: Italy, Spain and the United States were the sources of the convalescent and acute COVID-19 samples. Sources were T cells, B-cell-depleted T cells, or PBMCs; the material itself was cDNA or gDNA.

Unmatched junction bases numbered 8, after V lost 4 bases and J lost 6 bases. The germline V gene encodes CDR1 LGHNA and CDR2 YNFKEQ. The CDR3 has 14 residues. Donors of Cohort 3 who recovered were those that had two negative PCRs, clearance, or symptom resolution. Produced via immunoSEQ multiplex PCR; TCRdb's table is partial and in-frame only. The sample contains about 290,000 clones, 89% of which appear only once. The TCR originated in a woman in her thirties or forties who had recovered from COVID-19. The source material was PBMCs or T cells enriched from blood (not recorded which). The V call is TRBV4-2, the J call TRBJ1-2; TRBD1 matches 7 bases. In nucleotides, the CDR3 is TGTGCCAGCAGCCTGCACGACAGGGAGGATGGCTACACCTTC. It is translated as CASSLHDREDGYTF.